This TCR beta chain emerged from a study of blood T cells in healthy people across ages. Whole-study findings and limits: The CMV status of each donor remained undetermined, and this could have confounded shifts in expanded clonotypes.

A second PCR, run for about 7 to 11 cycles, used a sample-barcoded 5' primer plus a J-beta primer mix. One entry per CDR3 protein, called by TCRdb with MiXCR from the 5' RACE reads. The sample contains 750,000 to 950,000 distinct CDR3 sequences, roughly 50% of which appear only once. On this clonotype itself: The antigen remains unidentified.

Germline loops: CDR1 DFQATT, CDR2 SNEGSKA (reference sequence). The V end was cut by 5 bases, the J end by 5 bases, with 9 bases between. CDR3 size: 11 residues. The chain combines TRBV20-1 with TRBJ2-5; D is undetermined. The clonotype was recovered from a man at least 80 years old in good health. Sequencing was performed on blood. CDR3 amino acids: CSAGSTETQYF. The DNA of the CDR3 is TGCAGTGCTGGCTCGACGGAGACCCAGTACTTC.